This T cell receptor (beta chain) derives from a study of blood T cells in healthy people across ages. Concerning this clonotype itself: Its antigen is not known.

Study-level points and caveats: The long-lived group displayed more naive CD4+ cells, plus higher diversity, than the aged donors did.

Through a sample-barcoded 5' primer and a J-beta primer mix, a second PCR was run for roughly 6 to 11 cycles. TCRdb re-called the 5' RACE reads through MiXCR, storing one row per CDR3 protein. This table holds over a million distinct CDR3 sequences, around 45% found once. Sequencing used blood. The receptor's source is an older woman in good health.

The CDR3 spells CASSLTGQGFDEQYF. The CDR3 DNA reads TGTGCCAGCAGCTTAACGGGACAGGGTTTCGACGAGCAGTACTTC. The chain links TRBV7-3 to TRBJ2-7; 9 bases agree with TRBD1. J was trimmed by 5 bases and V by 0 bases; bases with no gene match: 5. Per germline, CDR1 SGHTA and CDR2 FQGTGA. The CDR3 loop spans 15 amino acids.